This T cell receptor (beta chain) derives from a study of T cell repertoires in cytomegalovirus infection. Study as a whole: Shared public TCR beta signatures pointed to both CMV infection and a matching HLA type. Findings and caveats of the study: HLA-C-restricted TCR beta clonotypes specific for CMV led the ex vivo response. Frequencies of public TCR beta families were cumulated, and this identified carriers of CMV plus the relevant HLA.

Worth noting for this clonotype: Its antigen is not known.

Germline CDR1 reads SGHTA; CDR2 reads FQGNSA. V lost 5 bases to trimming and J lost 3 bases; unmatched junction nucleotides: 6. CDR3 length: 15 amino acids. TCRdb re-derived calls from the reads in MiXCR, one entry per CDR3 protein. In the table there are approximately 250,000 distinct CDR3 sequences, approximately 10% of which are singletons. The sequence derives from a human donor in good health (CMV status not recorded). Some clones in this sample may be carry-over from other donors' samples. The J gene is TRBJ1-2, the V gene TRBV7-2; 10 nucleotides line up with TRBD1. Material: PBMCs. CDR3 DNA sequence: TGTGCCAGCAGCCCAACCGGGACAGGGGACTATGGCTACACCTTC. Translating it yields CASSPTGTGDYGYTF.